A single T cell receptor beta chain is shown here with its context. This entry is derived from a study of shared clonotypes between healthy human individuals. CDR1 SGHNT and CDR2 YYREEE come from the germline V gene (reference sequence). The CDR3 is 17 residues long. J was trimmed by 4 bases and V by 1 base; bases with no gene match: 3. Positive CCR7 selection of CD45RO-negative cells yielded the naive CD8 cells, and terminally differentiated effector memory CD45RA+ cells were excluded. Only in-frame clones appear in the TCRdb table, and some are missing; sequencing was by immunoSEQ multiplex PCR. There are about 2 million clones in the sample; less than 95% occur only once, and less than 1.5% lies in the top ten.

The sample taken for sequencing was naive CD8+ T cells sorted from blood. This chain joins TRBV5-4 and TRBJ2-3; 16 bases fit TRBD2. The clonotype originates from a man aged 18-30 years in good health. CDR3 DNA sequence: TGTGCCAGCAGCTTGCCGGGACTAGCGGGGGGGCCAGATACGCAGTATTTT. As protein: CASSLPGLAGGPDTQYF.